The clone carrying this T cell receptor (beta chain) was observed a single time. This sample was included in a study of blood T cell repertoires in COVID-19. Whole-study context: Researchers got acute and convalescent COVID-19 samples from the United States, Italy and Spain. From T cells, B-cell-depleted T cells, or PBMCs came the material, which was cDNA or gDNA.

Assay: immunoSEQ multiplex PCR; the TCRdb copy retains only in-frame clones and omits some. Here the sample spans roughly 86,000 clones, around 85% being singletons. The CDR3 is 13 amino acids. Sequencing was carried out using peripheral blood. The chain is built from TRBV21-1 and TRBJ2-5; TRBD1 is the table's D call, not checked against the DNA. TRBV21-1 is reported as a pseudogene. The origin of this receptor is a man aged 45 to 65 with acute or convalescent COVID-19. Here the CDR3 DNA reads TGTGCCAGCAGCCCCACAGGGAAAGAGACCCAGTACTTC. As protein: CASSPTGKETQYF.